Detailed here is one TCR beta chain. The antigen is not known. The PCR contained 60 Vbeta and 13 Jbeta primers. Clones were sequenced by immunoSEQ multiplex PCR, and TCRdb holds only the in-frame ones, with some missing. This sample has around 230,000 clones; roughly 81% occur once, and the top ten carry around 0.22%. This sample stems from a study of cytomegalovirus exposure and HLA in healthy donors. Overall study: Membership in the Caucasian-associated ancestry cluster was found for approximately 85% of approximately 430 genotyped donors.

Study conclusions and caveats: TCR association rates varied by HLA locus in a later analysis, with DRB1 highest and HLA-C lowest. About 87% or about 30% of the time was how often most TCR beta V segments were productive, according to an earlier analysis.

Trimming took 4 bases from V and 4 from J; bases not matched to a gene: 10. This CDR3 comprises 16 residues. Germline CDR1 is SGHDN and CDR2 is FVKESK. The chain employs TRBV14 and TRBJ2-7, with 10 nucleotides matching TRBD1. The specimen was PBMCs. The TCR originated in a girl between 2 and 10 years old in good health and CMV-seronegative. The CDR3 here is CASSRKPGQGRYEQYF. As DNA, the CDR3 is TGTGCCAGCAGCCGAAAACCGGGACAGGGGAGGTACGAGCAGTACTTC. The full variable domain, rest sourced from reference TRBV14 and TRBJ2-7, is EAGVTQFPSHSVIEKGQTVTLRCDPISGHDNLYWYRRVMGKEIKFLLHFVKESKQDESGMPNNRFLAERTGGTYSTLKVQPAELEDSGVYFCASSRKPGQGRYEQYFGPGTRLTVT.